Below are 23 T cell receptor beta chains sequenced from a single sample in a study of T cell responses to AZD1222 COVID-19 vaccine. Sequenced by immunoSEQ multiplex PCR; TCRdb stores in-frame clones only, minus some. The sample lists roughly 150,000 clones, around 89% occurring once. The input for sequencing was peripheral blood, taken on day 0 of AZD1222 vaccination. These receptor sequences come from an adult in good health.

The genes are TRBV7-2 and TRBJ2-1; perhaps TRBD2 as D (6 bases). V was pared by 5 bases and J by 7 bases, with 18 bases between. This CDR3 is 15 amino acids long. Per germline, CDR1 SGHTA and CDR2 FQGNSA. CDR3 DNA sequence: TGTGCCAGCAGCCCCCGGGACTCTAGCCATAATGAGCAGTTCTTC. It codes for CASSPRDSSHNEQFF.

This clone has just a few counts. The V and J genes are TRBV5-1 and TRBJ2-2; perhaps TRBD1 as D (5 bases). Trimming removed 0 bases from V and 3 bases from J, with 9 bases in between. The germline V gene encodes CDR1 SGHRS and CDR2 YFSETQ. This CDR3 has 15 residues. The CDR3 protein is CASSLVQGDTGELFF. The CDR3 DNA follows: TGCGCCAGCAGCTTGGTGCAGGGCGACACCGGGGAGCTGTTTTTT.

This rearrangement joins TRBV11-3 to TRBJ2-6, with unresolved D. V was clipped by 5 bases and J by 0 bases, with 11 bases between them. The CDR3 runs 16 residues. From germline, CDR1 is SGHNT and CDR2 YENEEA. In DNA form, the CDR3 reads TGTGCCAGCAGCCCGGAGACTTTCTCTGGGGCCAACGTCCTGACTTTC. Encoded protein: CASSPETFSGANVLTF. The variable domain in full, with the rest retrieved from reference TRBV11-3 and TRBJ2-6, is EAGVVQSPRYKIIEKKQPVAFWCNPISGHNTLYWYLQNLGQGPELLIRYENEEAVDDSQLPKDRFSAERLKGVDSTLKIQPAELGDSAVYLCASSPETFSGANVLTFGAGSRLTVL.

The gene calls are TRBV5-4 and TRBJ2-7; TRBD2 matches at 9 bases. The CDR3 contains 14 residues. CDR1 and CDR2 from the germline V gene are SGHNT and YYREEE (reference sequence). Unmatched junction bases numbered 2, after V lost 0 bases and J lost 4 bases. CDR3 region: CASSLAGLAYEQYF. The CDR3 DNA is TGTGCCAGCAGCTTGGCGGGACTAGCTTACGAGCAGTACTTC. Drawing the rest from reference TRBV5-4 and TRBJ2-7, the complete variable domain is ETGVTQSPTHLIKTRGQQVTLRCSSQSGHNTVSWYQQALGQGPQFIFQYYREEENGRGNFPPRFSGLQFPNYSSELNVNALELDDSALYLCASSLAGLAYEQYFGPGTRLTVT.

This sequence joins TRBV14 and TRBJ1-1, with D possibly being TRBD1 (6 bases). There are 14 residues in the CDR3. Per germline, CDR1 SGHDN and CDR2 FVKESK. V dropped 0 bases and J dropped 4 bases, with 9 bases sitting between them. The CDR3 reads CASSQELGATEAFF. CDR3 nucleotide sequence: TGTGCCAGCAGCCAAGAATTGGGGGCCACTGAAGCTTTCTTT.

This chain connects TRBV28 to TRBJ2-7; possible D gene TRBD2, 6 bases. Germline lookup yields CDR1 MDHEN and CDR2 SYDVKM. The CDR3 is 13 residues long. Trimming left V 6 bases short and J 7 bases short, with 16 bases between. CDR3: CASSPGGAREQYF. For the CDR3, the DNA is TGTGCCAGCAGCCCCGGGGGAGCCAGGGAGCAGTACTTC.

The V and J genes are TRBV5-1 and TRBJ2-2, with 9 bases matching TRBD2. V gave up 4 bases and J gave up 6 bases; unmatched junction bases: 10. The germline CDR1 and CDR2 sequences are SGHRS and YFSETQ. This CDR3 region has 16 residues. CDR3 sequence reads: CASSPLAGAGAGELFF. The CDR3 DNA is TGCGCCAGCAGCCCCTTAGCGGGAGCGGGCGCCGGGGAGCTGTTTTTT.

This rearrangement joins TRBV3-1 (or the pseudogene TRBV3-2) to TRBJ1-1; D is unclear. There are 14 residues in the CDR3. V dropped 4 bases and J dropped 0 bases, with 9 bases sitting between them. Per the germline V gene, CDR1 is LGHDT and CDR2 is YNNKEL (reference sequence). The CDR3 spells CASSPARLNTEAFF. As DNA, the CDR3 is TGTGCCAGCAGCCCTGCCAGACTGAACACTGAAGCTTTCTTT.

Written as DNA, the CDR3 is TGTGCCAGCAGTTATCCTGACCGAGCCTACGAGCAGTACTTC. Protein product: CASSYPDRAYEQYF. The V call is TRBV5-5, the J call TRBJ2-7; D gene uncertain. From germline, CDR1 is SGHKS and CDR2 YYEKEE (reference sequence). The CDR3 is 14 amino acids. V lost 5 bases, J lost 2 bases, and 14 bases lay in between.

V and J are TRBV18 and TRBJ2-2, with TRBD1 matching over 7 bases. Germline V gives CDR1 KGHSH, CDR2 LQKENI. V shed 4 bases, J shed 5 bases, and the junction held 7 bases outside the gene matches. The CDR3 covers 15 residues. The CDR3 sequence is CASSQDRVGTGELFF. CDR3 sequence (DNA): TGTGCCAGCTCACAAGACAGGGTTGGAACCGGGGAGCTGTTTTTT.

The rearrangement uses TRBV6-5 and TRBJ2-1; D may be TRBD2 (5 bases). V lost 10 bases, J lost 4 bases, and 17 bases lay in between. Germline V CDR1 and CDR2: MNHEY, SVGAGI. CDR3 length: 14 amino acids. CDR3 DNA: TGTGCCACCGCCTTGGCGGGCGCTTACAATGAGCAGTTCTTC. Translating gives CATALAGAYNEQFF.

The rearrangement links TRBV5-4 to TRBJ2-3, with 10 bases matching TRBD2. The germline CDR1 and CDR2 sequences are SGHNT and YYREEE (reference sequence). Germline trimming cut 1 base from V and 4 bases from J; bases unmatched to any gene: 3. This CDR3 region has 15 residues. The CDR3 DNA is TGTGCCAGCAGCTTGCGGCTAGCGGGAGCAGATACGCAGTATTTT. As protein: CASSLRLAGADTQYF.

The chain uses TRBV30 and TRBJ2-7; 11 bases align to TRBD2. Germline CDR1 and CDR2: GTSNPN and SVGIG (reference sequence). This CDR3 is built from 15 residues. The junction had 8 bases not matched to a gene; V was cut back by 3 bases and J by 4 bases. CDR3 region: CAWSPTGLAAYEQYF. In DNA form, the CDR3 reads TGTGCCTGGAGCCCAACGGGACTAGCGGCTTACGAGCAGTACTTC.

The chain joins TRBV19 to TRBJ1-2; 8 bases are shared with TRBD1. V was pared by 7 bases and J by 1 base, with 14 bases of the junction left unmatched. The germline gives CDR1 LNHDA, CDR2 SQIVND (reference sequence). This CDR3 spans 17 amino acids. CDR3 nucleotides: TGTGCCAGTAACGTTTTGGGGACAGGATTTTTTAACTATGGCTACACCTTC. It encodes CASNVLGTGFFNYGYTF.

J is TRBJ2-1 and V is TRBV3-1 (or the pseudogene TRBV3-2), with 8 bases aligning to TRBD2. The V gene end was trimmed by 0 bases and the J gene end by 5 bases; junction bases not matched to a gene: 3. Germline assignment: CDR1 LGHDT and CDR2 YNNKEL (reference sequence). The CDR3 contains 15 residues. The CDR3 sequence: CASSQEVAGNNEQFF. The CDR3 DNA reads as TGTGCCAGCAGCCAAGAAGTAGCGGGAAACAATGAGCAGTTCTTC.

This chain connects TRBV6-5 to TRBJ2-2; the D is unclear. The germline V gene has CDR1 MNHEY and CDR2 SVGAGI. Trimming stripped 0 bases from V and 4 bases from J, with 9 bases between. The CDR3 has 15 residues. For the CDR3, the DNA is TGTGCCAGCAGTTACTCGCGGCAGTCCACCGGGGAGCTGTTTTTT. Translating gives CASSYSRQSTGELFF.

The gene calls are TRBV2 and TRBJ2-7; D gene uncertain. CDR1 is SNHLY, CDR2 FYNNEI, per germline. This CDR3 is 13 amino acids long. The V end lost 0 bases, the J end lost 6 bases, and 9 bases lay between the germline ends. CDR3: CASSEAVSPEQYF. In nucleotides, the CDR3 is TGTGCCAGCAGTGAAGCGGTTTCTCCCGAGCAGTACTTC. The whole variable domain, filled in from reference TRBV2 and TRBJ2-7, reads EPEVTQTPSHQVTQMGQEVILRCVPISNHLYFYWYRQILGQKVEFLVSFYNNEISEKSEIFDDQFSVERPDGSNFTLKIRSTKLEDSAMYFCASSEAVSPEQYFGPGTRLTVT.

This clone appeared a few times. This CDR3 is CASRDNRDGELFF. The CDR3 DNA is TGTGCCAGCAGGGATAACAGGGACGGGGAGCTGTTTTTT. The chain employs TRBV2 and TRBJ2-2; weak D call: TRBD1 (6 bases). The CDR3 spans 13 residues. Germline V gives CDR1 SNHLY, CDR2 FYNNEI. V shed 6 bases and J shed 7 bases, with 12 bases lying between them.

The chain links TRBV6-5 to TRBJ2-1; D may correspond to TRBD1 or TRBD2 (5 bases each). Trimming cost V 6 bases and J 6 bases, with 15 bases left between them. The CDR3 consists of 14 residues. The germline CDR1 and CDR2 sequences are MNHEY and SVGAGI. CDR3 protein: CASSRGSLSNEQFF. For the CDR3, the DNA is TGTGCCAGCAGCCGGGGCTCCCTCAGCAATGAGCAGTTCTTC.

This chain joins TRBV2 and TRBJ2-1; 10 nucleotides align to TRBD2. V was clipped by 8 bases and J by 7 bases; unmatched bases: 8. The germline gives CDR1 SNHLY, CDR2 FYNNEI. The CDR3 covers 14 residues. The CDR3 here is CASVGLAVENEQFF. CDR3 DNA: TGTGCCAGCGTAGGACTAGCGGTCGAAAATGAGCAGTTCTTC.

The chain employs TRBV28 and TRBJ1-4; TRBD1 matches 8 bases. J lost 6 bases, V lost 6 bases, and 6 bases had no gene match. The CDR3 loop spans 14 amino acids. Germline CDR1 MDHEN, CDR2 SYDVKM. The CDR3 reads CASRTRGQDEKLFF. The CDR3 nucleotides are TGTGCCAGCAGGACCAGGGGACAGGATGAAAAACTGTTTTTT.

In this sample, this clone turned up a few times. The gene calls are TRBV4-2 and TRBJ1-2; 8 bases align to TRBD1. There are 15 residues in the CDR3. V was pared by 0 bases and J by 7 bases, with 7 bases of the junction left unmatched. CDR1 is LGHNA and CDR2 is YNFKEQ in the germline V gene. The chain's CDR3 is CASSQDIGQGPGYTF. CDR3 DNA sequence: TGTGCCAGCAGCCAAGATATTGGACAGGGCCCTGGCTACACCTTC.

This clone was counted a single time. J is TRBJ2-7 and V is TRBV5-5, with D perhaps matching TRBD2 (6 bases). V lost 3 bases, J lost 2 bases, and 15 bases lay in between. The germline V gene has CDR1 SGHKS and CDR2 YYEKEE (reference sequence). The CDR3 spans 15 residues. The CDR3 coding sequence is TGTGCCAGCAGCTCCAACGCGGGGTGGGCCTACGAGCAGTACTTC. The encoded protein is CASSSNAGWAYEQYF.